This entry concerns a single TCR beta chain. What it recognizes is unknown. CDR3 size: 15 residues. Germline CDR1 is SQVTM and CDR2 is ANQGSEA. Trimming stripped 5 bases from V and 0 bases from J, with 13 bases between. Using immunoSEQ multiplex PCR, the repertoire was profiled, and TCRdb retains in-frame clones only, with some absent. This sample yields 85,000 to 130,000 clones, of which roughly 90% are seen a single time; 0.7% to 0.9% belongs to the top ten. This sample was taken from a study of graft-versus-host responses after intestinal transplantation. About the study: Induction with anti-thymocyte globulin, then tacrolimus and steroids for three to four years, was given to all recipients.

Study-level results: Early post-transplant declines in HvG were associated with peak levels of circulating GvH clones. Recipient-marrow GvH clones were detected, some having first appeared in ileum or blood. Some patients had graft-donor T cell macrochimerism, and their allografts showed high graft-versus-host to host-versus-graft clonal ratios.

The receptor comes from a human donor who received an intestinal transplant. The chain joins TRBV29-1 to TRBJ1-4; no firm D call. The starting material was unstimulated CD4+ T cells sorted from spleen or lymph node cells, obtained before intestinal transplant. The CDR3 loop reads CSVRLGSATNEKLFF. Here the CDR3 DNA reads TGCAGCGTTCGGCTTGGGAGCGCAACTAATGAAAAACTGTTTTTT.